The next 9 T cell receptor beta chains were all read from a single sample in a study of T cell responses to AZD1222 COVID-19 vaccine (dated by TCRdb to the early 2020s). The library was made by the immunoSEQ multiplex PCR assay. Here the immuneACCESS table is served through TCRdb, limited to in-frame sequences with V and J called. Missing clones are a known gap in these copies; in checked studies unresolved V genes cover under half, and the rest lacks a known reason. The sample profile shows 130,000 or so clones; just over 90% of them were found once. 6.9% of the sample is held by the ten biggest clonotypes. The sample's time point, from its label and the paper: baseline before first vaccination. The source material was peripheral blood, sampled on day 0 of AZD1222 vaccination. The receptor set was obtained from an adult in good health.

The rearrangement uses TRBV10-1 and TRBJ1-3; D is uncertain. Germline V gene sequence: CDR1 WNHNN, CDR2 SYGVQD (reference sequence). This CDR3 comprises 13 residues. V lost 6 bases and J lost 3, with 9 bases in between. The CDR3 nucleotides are TGCGCCAGCAGAGACGGCGTTGGAAACACCATATATTTT. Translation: CASRDGVGNTIYF.

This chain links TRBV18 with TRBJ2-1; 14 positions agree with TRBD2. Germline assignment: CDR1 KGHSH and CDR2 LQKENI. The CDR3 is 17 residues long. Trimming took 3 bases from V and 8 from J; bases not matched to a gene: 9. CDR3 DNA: TGTGCCAGCTCACCGGGACTAGCGGGGGTCAATATCCATGAGCAGTTCTTC. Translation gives CASSPGLAGVNIHEQFF.

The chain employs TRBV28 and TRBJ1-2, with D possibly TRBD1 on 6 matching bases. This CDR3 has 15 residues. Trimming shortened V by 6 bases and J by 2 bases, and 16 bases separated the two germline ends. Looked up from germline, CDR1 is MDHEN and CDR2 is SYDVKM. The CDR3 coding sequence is TGTGCCAGCAGAGGGGGGGGGAGAGTAAACTATGGCTACACCTTC. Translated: CASRGGGRVNYGYTF.

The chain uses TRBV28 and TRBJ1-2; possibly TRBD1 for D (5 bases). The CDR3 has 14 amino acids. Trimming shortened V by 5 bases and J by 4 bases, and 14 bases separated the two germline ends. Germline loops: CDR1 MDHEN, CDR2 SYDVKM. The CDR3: CASSRDLGVYGYTF. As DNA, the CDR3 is TGTGCCAGCAGTAGGGACTTAGGGGTCTATGGCTACACCTTC.

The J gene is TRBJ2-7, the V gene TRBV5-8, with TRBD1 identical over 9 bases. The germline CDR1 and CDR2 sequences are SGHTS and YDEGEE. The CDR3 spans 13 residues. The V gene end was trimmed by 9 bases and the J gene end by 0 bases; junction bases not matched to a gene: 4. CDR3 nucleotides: TGTGCCACGGGGACAGGGTTCTCCTACGAGCAGTACTTC. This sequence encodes CATGTGFSYEQYF.

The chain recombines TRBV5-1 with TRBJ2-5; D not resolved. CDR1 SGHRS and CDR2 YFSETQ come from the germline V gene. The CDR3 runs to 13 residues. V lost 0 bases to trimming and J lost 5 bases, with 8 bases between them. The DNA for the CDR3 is TGCGCCAGCAGCTTGGGGGTTGGGGAGACCCAGTACTTC. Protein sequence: CASSLGVGETQYF.

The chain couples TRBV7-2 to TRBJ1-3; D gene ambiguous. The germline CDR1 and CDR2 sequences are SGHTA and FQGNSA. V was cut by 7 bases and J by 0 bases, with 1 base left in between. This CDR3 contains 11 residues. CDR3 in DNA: TGTGCCAGCAACTCTGGAAACACCATATATTTT. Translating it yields CASNSGNTIYF.

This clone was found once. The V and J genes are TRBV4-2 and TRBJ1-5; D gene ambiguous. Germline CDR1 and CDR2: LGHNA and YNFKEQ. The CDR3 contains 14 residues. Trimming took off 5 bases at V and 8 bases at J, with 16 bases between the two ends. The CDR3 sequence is CASSKTRKGEPQHF. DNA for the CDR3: TGTGCCAGCAGCAAGACCCGAAAGGGCGAGCCCCAGCATTTT.

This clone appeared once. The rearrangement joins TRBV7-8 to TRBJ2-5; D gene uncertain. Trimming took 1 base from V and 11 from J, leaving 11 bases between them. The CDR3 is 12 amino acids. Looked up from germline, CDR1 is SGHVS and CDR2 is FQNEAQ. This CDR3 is CASSLEVSTQYF. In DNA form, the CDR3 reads TGTGCCAGCAGCTTAGAGGTCTCCACTCAGTACTTC.